The 9 T cell receptor beta chains given below trace back to one sample, sequenced in a study of blood T cell repertoires in COVID-19. The data were produced by immunoSEQ multiplex PCR, yet TCRdb's version contains in-frame clones alone and is incomplete. The sample holds roughly 330,000 clones, 83% seen once. Sequenced sample: peripheral blood. The receptors originated from a woman aged 45 to 65 with acute or convalescent COVID-19.

The genes are TRBV5-1 and TRBJ2-5, with D possibly being TRBD2 (6 bases). Trimming removed 0 bases from V and 1 base from J, with 16 bases in between. Germline CDR1 SGHRS, CDR2 YFSETQ. The CDR3 length is 17 residues. The CDR3 region has the DNA TGCGCCAGCAGCTTGGCCGTTGGTCCGCGGGGCCAAGAGACCCAGTACTTC. Translating gives CASSLAVGPRGQETQYF.

This chain connects TRBV29-1 to TRBJ2-1, with D perhaps matching TRBD2 (6 bases). The CDR3 loop spans 18 amino acids. The V end was cut by 2 bases, the J end by 5 bases, with 25 bases between. Per germline, CDR1 SQVTM and CDR2 ANQGSEA. CDR3 DNA sequence: TGCAGCGTTGAACCCAGTCGGTCTCGGGGTTGGAGGGACAATGAGCAGTTCTTC. Translated: CSVEPSRSRGWRDNEQFF.

In the case of this clone: Other DNA sequences in the same sample also yield this CDR3. The chain couples TRBV5-1 to TRBJ1-2, with TRBD1 identical over 10 bases. Germline CDR1 and CDR2: SGHRS and YFSETQ. The V segment lost 4 bases and the J segment 4 bases; nucleotides outside the gene matches: 4. CDR3 size: 14 residues. In DNA, the CDR3 is TGCGCCAGCAGCCCCGGGACAGGGGTCTATGGCTACACCTTC. This gives the protein CASSPGTGVYGYTF.

The CDR3 DNA is TGTGCCAGCAGCTATAACAGAGGGAGGACTGAAGCTTTCTTT. This codes for CASSYNRGRTEAFF. The chain joins TRBV7-8 to TRBJ1-1; D not resolved. Germline V lookup: CDR1 SGHVS, CDR2 FQNEAQ. With 4 bases removed from V and 5 bases from J, the gap between germline ends came to 14 bases. The CDR3 totals 14 residues. The complete variable domain, with remaining parts taken from reference TRBV7-8 and TRBJ1-1, reads GAGVSQSPRYKVAKRGQDVALRCDPISGHVSLFWYQQALGQGPEFLTYFQNEAQLDKSGLPSDRFFAERPEGSVSTLKIQRTQQEDSAVYLCASSYNRGRTEAFFGQGTRLTVV.

This clone appeared a few times. The rearrangement uses TRBV3-1 (or the pseudogene TRBV3-2) and TRBJ2-7, with D maybe TRBD2 (6 bases). Germline V gene sequence: CDR1 LGHDT, CDR2 YNNKEL (reference sequence). V was pared by 1 base and J by 3 bases, with 7 bases between. The CDR3 is made up of 13 amino acids. This CDR3 reads CASSQVGGYEQYF. CDR3 bases: TGTGCCAGCAGCCAAGTGGGAGGCTACGAGCAGTACTTC.

The sample holds one count of this clone. V is TRBV9 and J is TRBJ2-7, with D unclear. With 0 bases removed from V and 0 bases from J, the gap between germline ends came to 7 bases. The CDR3 consists of 14 residues. Germline loops: CDR1 SGDLS, CDR2 YYNGEE. CDR3: CASSVGPSSYEQYF. In DNA, the CDR3 is TGTGCCAGCAGCGTAGGTCCCAGCTCCTACGAGCAGTACTTC.

The chain employs TRBV10-3 and TRBJ1-4, with TRBD1 matching 7 bases. Trimming cost V 4 bases and J 6 bases; bases outside gene matches: 5. Germline V CDR1 and CDR2: ENHRY, SYGVKD. The CDR3 covers 14 residues. CDR3 in DNA: TGTGCCATCAGTGCAGAGGACAGGCATGAAAAACTGTTTTTT. Protein: CAISAEDRHEKLFF.

The chain recombines TRBV21-1 with TRBJ1-5. TRBV21-1 is assigned pseudogene status. This CDR3 has 15 amino acids. The CDR3 is CASNDSCHSNQPQHF. Written as DNA, the CDR3 is TGTGCCAGCAATGACTCCTGCCACAGCAATCAGCCCCAGCATTTT.

The rearrangement links TRBV2 to TRBJ1-2; D not resolved. The CDR3 is 15 residues long. Trimming stripped 3 bases from V and 0 bases from J, with 11 bases between. The V gene's germline CDR1 is SNHLY and CDR2 FYNNEI. The CDR3 region has the DNA TGTGCCAGCAGTGATGGAGGGCCGTCTAACTATGGCTACACCTTC. This gives the protein CASSDGGPSNYGYTF.